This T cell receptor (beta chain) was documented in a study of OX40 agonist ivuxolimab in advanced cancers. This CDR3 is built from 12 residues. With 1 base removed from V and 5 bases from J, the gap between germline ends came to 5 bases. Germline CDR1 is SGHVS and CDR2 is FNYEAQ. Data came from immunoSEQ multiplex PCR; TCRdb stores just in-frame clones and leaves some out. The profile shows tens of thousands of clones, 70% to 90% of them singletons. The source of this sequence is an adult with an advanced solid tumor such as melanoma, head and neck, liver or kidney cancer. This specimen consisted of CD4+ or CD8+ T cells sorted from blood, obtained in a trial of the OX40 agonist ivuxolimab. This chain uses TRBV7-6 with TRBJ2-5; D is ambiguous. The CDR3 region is CASSLEEETQYF. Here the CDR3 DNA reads TGTGCCAGCAGCTTAGAGGAGGAGACCCAGTACTTC.